Below, 12 T cell receptor beta chains from the same sample are listed, as sequenced in a study of shared clonotypes between healthy human individuals. Using immunoSEQ multiplex PCR, the repertoire was profiled, and TCRdb retains in-frame clones only, with some absent. The sample shows more than 1,200,000 clones, approximately 98.5% of them seen only once. The specimen sequenced was naive CD4+ T cells sorted from blood. As to subset: CD45RA+ positively selected. These receptors were obtained from a man younger than 45 in good health.

The rearrangement uses TRBV6-5 and TRBJ1-1; tentative D call: TRBD1 (5 bases). Germline-derived CDR1 and CDR2 are MNHEY and SVGAGI. This CDR3 contains 14 residues. Trimming removed 5 bases from V and 3 bases from J, with 13 bases in between. Here the CDR3 reads CASSRTRLDTEAFF. The CDR3 DNA reads as TGTGCCAGCAGTCGGACAAGGCTGGACACTGAAGCTTTCTTT.

This rearrangement joins TRBV5-1 to TRBJ2-1; 15 nucleotides agree with TRBD2. The V and J ends lost 7 bases and 3 bases, in that order; junction bases with no gene match: 5. CDR1 and CDR2 (germline): SGHRS, YFSETQ. CDR3 length equals 16 residues. The CDR3 coding sequence is TGCGCCAGCGGACTAGCGGGAGGGAGTATCTACAATGAGCAGTTCTTC. Translated, it gives CASGLAGGSIYNEQFF.

About this clone: Other DNA sequences from this sample encode an identical CDR3 as well. The rearrangement joins TRBV9 to TRBJ2-2; 8 bases align to TRBD2. Per germline, CDR1 SGDLS and CDR2 YYNGEE. This CDR3 contains 17 residues. V shed 0 bases and J 4 bases; nucleotides not matched to a gene: 8. For the CDR3, the DNA is TGTGCCAGCAGCGTAGGGGGGCTAGCGGGCCTCACCGGGGAGCTGTTTTTT. It translates to CASSVGGLAGLTGELFF. The full variable domain, completed using reference TRBV9 and TRBJ2-2, is DSGVTQTPKHLITATGQRVTLRCSPRSGDLSVYWYQQSLDQGLQFLIQYYNGEERAKGNILERFSAQQFPDLHSELNLSSLELGDSALYFCASSVGGLAGLTGELFFGEGSRLTVL.

The CDR3, as DNA: TGTGCCAGCGGAAAAGGGGGGAGGGGCACTGAAGCTTTCTTT. This translates into CASGKGGRGTEAFF. This chain uses TRBV6-5 with TRBJ1-1; maybe TRBD1 (6 bases). CDR3 length: 14 amino acids. Trimming removed 8 bases at V and 4 bases at J, with 17 bases between. CDR1 and CDR2 from the germline V gene are MNHEY and SVGAGI.

V usage is TRBV14 and J usage is TRBJ2-1, with 12 bases fitting TRBD2. J was trimmed by 9 bases and V by 1 base; bases with no gene match: 10. The CDR3 has 17 amino acids. Per germline, CDR1 SGHDN and CDR2 FVKESK. The CDR3 DNA sequence: TGTGCCAGCAGCCAAGCAAACCCTAGCGGGAGGGCGGGTGAGCAGTTCTTC. It encodes CASSQANPSGRAGEQFF.

The chain recombines TRBV6-1 with TRBJ1-1; TRBD1 might be the D (6 bases). This CDR3 region has 13 residues. Trimming removed 8 bases at V and 3 bases at J, with 13 bases between. Germline V gene sequence: CDR1 MNHNS, CDR2 SASEGT. The CDR3 sequence is CASRGGRYTEAFF. CDR3 DNA sequence: TGTGCCAGCCGCGGGGGCCGGTACACTGAAGCTTTCTTT.

The chain has TRBV29-1 and TRBJ2-3; 10 bases are a match to TRBD2. Germline trimming cut 7 bases from V and 4 bases from J; bases unmatched to any gene: 5. The V gene's germline CDR1 is SQVTM and CDR2 ANQGSEA. This CDR3 region has 13 residues. The CDR3 sequence: CSAGAGGPDTQYF. CDR3 in DNA: TGCAGCGCCGGAGCGGGAGGGCCAGATACGCAGTATTTT.

The chain has TRBV27 and TRBJ2-7, with 7 bases aligning to TRBD1. CDR3 size: 17 residues. The junction had 15 bases not matched to a gene; V was cut back by 4 bases and J by 3 bases. CDR1 and CDR2 (germline): MNHEY, SMNVEV (reference sequence). The CDR3 protein is CASSWTRQGLIIYEQYF. The DNA for the CDR3 is TGTGCCAGCAGTTGGACACGACAGGGCTTGATTATCTACGAGCAGTACTTC.

The chain links TRBV10-3 to TRBJ1-4; D may be TRBD1 (6 bases). The V and J ends lost 6 bases and 3 bases respectively, with 20 bases between them. This CDR3 region has 17 residues. Germline-derived CDR1 and CDR2 are ENHRY and SYGVKD. This chain's CDR3 is CAIRRGVGAGANEKLFF. The CDR3 nucleotides are TGTGCCATCAGGAGAGGAGTGGGGGCCGGTGCTAATGAAAAACTGTTTTTT.

The chain employs TRBV29-1 and TRBJ2-7, with 10 bases matching TRBD1. After removal of 3 bases from V and 5 bases from J, the junction contained 7 bases not matched to a gene. This CDR3 has 14 residues. CDR1 and CDR2 (germline): SQVTM, ANQGSEA. The CDR3 DNA is TGCAGCGTTGAGTTGGGACAGGGGCCCCACGAGCAGTACTTC. It translates to CSVELGQGPHEQYF.

The chain couples TRBV6-1 to TRBJ1-5, with TRBD1 as a possible D gene (5 bases). CDR3 size: 14 residues. Trimming shortened V by 6 bases and J by 2 bases, and 11 bases separated the two germline ends. The V gene's germline CDR1 is MNHNS and CDR2 SASEGT. In nucleotides, the CDR3 is TGTGCCAGCAGCGGGGGGATCGGCAATCAGCCCCAGCATTTT. Encoded protein: CASSGGIGNQPQHF.

This chain links TRBV5-6 with TRBJ2-7; 7 bases map to TRBD1. Germline V gene data show CDR1 as SGHDT and CDR2 as YYEEEE. The CDR3 contains 16 residues. V was pared by 4 bases and J by 0 bases, with 10 bases of the junction left unmatched. In DNA, the CDR3 is TGTGCCAGCAGCCACCTAAGGACAGGAGCCTCCTACGAGCAGTACTTC. Translation: CASSHLRTGASYEQYF.